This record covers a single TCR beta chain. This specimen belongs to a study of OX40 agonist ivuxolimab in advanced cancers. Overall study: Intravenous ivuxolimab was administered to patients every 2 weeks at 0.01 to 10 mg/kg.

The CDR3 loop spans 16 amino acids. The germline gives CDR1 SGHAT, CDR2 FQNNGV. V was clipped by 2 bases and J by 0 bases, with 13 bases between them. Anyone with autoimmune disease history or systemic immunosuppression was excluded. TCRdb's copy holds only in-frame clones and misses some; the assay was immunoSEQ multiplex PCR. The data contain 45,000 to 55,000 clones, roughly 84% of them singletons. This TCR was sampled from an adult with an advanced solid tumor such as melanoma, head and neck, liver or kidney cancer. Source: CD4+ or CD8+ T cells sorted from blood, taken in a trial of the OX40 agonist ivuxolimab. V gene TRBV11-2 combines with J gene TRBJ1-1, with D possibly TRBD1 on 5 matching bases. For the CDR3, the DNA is TGTGCCAGCAGCTTAAGGGTGATACAGGTGAACACTGAAGCTTTCTTT. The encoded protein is CASSLRVIQVNTEAFF.